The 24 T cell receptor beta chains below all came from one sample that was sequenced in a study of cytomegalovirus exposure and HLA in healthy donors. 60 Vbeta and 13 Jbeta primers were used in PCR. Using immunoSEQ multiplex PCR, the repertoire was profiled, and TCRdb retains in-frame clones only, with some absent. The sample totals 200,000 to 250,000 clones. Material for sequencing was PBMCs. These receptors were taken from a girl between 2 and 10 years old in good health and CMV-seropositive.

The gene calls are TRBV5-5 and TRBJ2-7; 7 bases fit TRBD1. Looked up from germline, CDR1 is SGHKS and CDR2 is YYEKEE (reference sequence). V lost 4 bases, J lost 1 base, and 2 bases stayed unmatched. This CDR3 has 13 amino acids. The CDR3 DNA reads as TGTGCCAGCAGCCCGGACAGGTCCTACGAGCAGTACTTC. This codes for CASSPDRSYEQYF.

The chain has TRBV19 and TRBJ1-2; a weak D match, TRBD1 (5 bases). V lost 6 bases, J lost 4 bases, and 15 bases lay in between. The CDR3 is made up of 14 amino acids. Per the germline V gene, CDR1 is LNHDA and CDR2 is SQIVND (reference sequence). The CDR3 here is CASRRDGAPYGYTF. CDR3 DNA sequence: TGTGCCAGTAGGCGGGACGGCGCGCCCTATGGCTACACCTTC. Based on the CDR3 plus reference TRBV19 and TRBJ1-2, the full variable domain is DGGITQSPKYLFRKEGQNVTLSCEQNLNHDAMYWYRQDPGQGLRLIYYSQIVNDFQKGDIAEGYSVSREKKESFPLTVTSAQKNPTAFYLCASRRDGAPYGYTFGSGTRLTVV.

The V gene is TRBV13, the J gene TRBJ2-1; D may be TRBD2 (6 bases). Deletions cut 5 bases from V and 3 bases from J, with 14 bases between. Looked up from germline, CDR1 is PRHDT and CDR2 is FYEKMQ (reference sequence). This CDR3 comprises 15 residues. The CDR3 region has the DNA TGTGCCAGCAGCGCCCGGAGGGCCAACTACAATGAGCAGTTCTTC. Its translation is CASSARRANYNEQFF.

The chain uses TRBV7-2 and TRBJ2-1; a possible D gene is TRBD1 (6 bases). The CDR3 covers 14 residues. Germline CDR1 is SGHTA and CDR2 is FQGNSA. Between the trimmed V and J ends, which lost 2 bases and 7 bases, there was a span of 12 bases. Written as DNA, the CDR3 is TGTGCCAGCAGCTTAAGGGATACAGGGAATGAGCAGTTCTTC. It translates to CASSLRDTGNEQFF.

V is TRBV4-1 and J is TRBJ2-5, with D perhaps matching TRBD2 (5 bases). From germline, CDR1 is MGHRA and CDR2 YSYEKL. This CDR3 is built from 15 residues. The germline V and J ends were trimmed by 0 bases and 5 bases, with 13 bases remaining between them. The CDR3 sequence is CASSQDRTTRETQYF. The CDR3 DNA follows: TGCGCCAGCAGCCAAGATCGGACCACTAGGGAGACCCAGTACTTC.

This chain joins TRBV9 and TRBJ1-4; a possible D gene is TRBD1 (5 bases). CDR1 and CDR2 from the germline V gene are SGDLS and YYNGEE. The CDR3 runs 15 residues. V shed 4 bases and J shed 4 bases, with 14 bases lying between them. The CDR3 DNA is TGTGCCAGCAGCCCCCGGGGGGATAGTAATGAAAAACTGTTTTTT. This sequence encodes CASSPRGDSNEKLFF.

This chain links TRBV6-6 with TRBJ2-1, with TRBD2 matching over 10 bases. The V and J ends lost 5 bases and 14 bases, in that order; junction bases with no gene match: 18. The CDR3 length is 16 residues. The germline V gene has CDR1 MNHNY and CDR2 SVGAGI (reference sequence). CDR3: CASSPPGLASGREKFF. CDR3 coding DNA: TGTGCCAGCAGTCCCCCGGGACTAGCGTCCGGGAGGGAGAAGTTCTTC.

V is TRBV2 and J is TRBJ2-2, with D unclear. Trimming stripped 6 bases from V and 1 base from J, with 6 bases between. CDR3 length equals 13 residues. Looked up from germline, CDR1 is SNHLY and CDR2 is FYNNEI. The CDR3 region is CASSAENTGELFF. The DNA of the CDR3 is TGTGCCAGCAGCGCGGAGAACACCGGGGAGCTGTTTTTT.

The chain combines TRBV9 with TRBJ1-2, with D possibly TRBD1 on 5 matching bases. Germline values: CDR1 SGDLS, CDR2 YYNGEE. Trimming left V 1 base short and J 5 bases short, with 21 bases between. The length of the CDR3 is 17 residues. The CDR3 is CASSVFGAPYEGYGYTF. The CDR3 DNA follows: TGTGCCAGCAGCGTATTTGGGGCACCCTACGAAGGGTATGGCTACACCTTC. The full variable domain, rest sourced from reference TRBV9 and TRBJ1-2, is DSGVTQTPKHLITATGQRVTLRCSPRSGDLSVYWYQQSLDQGLQFLIQYYNGEERAKGNILERFSAQQFPDLHSELNLSSLELGDSALYFCASSVFGAPYEGYGYTFGSGTRLTVV.

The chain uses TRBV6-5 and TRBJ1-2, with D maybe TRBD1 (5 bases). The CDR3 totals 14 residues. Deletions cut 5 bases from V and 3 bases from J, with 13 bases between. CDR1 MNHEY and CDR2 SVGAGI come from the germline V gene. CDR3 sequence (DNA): TGTGCCAGCAGTCCCGTGGGGGGAGACTATGGCTACACCTTC. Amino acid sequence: CASSPVGGDYGYTF.

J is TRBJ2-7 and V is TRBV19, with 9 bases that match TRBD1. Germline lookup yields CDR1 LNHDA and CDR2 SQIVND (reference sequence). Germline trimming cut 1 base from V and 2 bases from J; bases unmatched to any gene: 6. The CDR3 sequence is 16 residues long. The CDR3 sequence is CASSIAHRGLTYEQYF. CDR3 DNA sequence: TGTGCCAGTAGTATAGCTCACAGGGGGCTCACCTACGAGCAGTACTTC.

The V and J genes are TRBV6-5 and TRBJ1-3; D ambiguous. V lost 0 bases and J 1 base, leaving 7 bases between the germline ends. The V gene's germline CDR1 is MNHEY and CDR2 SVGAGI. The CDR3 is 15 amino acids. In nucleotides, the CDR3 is TGTGCCAGCAGTTACTCTAGCGGATCTGGAAACACCATATATTTT. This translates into CASSYSSGSGNTIYF.

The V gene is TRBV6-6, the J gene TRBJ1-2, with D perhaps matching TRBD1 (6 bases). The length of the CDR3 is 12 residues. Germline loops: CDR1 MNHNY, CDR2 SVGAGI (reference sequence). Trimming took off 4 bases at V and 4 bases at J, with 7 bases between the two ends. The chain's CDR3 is CASSFRGYGYTF. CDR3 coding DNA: TGTGCCAGCAGTTTCAGGGGCTATGGCTACACCTTC.

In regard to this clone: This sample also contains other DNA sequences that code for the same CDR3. The CDR3 protein is CASSLSASGTSYEQYF. The CDR3 coding sequence is TGTGCCAGCAGCTTGTCTGCTAGCGGAACCTCCTACGAGCAGTACTTC. The rearrangement uses TRBV5-4 and TRBJ2-7; 7 bases agree with TRBD2. Germline V gives CDR1 SGHNT, CDR2 YYREEE (reference sequence). V shed 1 base and J 0 bases; nucleotides not matched to a gene: 7. CDR3 length: 16 residues. The full variable domain, with the rest looked up from reference TRBV5-4 and TRBJ2-7, is ETGVTQSPTHLIKTRGQQVTLRCSSQSGHNTVSWYQQALGQGPQFIFQYYREEENGRGNFPPRFSGLQFPNYSSELNVNALELDDSALYLCASSLSASGTSYEQYFGPGTRLTVT.

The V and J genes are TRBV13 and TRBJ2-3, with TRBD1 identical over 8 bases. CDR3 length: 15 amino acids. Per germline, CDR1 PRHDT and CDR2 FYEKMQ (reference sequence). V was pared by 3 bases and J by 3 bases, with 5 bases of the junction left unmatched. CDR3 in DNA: TGTGCCAGCAGCTTGGGCAGGGGGCTGACAGATACGCAGTATTTT. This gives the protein CASSLGRGLTDTQYF.

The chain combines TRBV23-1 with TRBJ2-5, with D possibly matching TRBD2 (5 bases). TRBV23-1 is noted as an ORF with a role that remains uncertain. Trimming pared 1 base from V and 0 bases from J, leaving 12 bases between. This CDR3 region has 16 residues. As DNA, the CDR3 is TGCGCCAGCAGTCAATGGTGCGGGTCCAACCAAGAGACCCAGTACTTC. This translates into CASSQWCGSNQETQYF.

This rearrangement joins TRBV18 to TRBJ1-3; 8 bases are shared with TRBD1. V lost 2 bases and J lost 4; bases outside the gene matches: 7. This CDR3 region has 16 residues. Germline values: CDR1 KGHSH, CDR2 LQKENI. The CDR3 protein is CASSPTRGRRGNTIYF. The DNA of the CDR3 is TGTGCCAGCTCACCAACCAGGGGGCGCAGGGGAAACACCATATATTTT. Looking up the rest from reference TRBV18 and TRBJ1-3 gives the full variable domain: NAGVMQNPRHLVRRRGQEARLRCSPMKGHSHVYWYRQLPEEGLKFMVYLQKENIIDESGMPKERFSAEFPKEGPSILRIQQVVRGDSAAYFCASSPTRGRRGNTIYFGEGSWLTVV.

CDR3 nucleotides: TGTGCCAGCAGTGGGGTGGGACAGGCTAACTATGGCTACACCTTC. Translated: CASSGVGQANYGYTF. The gene calls are TRBV2 and TRBJ1-2; 8 bases line up with TRBD1. CDR1 and CDR2 from the germline V gene are SNHLY and FYNNEI. The CDR3 covers 15 residues. Trimming removed 4 bases from V and 0 bases from J; junction bases left unmatched: 4.

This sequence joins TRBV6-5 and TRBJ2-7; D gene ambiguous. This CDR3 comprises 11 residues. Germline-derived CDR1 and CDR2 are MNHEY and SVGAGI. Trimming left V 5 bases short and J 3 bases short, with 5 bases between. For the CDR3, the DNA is TGTGCCAGCAGTACTCACTACGAGCAGTACTTC. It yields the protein CASSTHYEQYF.

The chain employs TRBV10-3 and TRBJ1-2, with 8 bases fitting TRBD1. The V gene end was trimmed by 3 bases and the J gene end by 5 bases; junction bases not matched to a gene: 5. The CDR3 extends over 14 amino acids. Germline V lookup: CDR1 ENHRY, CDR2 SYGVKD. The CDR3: CAISDQTGGYGYTF. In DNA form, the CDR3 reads TGTGCCATCAGTGACCAAACAGGGGGGTATGGCTACACCTTC.

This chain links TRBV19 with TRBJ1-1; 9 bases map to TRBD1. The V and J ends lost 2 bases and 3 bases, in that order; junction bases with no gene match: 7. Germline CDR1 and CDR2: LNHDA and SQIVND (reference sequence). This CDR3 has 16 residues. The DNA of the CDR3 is TGTGCCAGTAGTATAAGGACAGGGGCGGGGGACACTGAAGCTTTCTTT. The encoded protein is CASSIRTGAGDTEAFF.

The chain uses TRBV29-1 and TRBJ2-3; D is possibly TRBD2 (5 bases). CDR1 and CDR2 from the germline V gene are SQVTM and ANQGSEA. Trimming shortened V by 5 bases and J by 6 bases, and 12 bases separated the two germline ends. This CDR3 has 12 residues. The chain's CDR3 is CSVLAMGDTQYF. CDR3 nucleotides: TGCAGCGTTCTAGCTATGGGGGATACGCAGTATTTT.

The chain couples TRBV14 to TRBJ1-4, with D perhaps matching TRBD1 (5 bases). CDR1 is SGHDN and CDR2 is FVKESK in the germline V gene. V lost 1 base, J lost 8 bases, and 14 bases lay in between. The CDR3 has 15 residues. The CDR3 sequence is CASSQVGRGNEKLFF. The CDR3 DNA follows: TGTGCCAGCAGCCAAGTTGGGAGGGGAAACGAAAAACTGTTTTTT.

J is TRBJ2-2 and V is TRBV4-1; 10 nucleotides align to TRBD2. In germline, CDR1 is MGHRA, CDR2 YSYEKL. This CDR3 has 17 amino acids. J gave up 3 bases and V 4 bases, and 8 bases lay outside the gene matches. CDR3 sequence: CASSLTGTSADTGELFF. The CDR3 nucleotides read TGCGCCAGCAGCCTAACCGGGACTAGCGCGGACACCGGGGAGCTGTTTTTT.